Detailed here is one T cell receptor beta chain. The data originate from a study of T cell changes during pregnancy in multiple sclerosis. Using immunoSEQ multiplex PCR, the repertoire was profiled, and TCRdb retains in-frame clones only, with some absent. Here the sample spans some 21,000 clones, around 89% being singletons. Germline loops: CDR1 MNHEY, CDR2 SMNVEV (reference sequence). The CDR3 is made up of 14 amino acids. The V and J ends lost 6 bases and 7 bases respectively, with 18 bases between them. The input for sequencing was CD8+ T cells from peripheral blood mononuclear cells, taken in the second trimester of pregnancy. This chain links TRBV27 with TRBJ1-2, with a weak D call TRBD1 (6 bases). The clonotype originates from a female donor in good health, enrolled as a control in a pregnancy study. This CDR3 is CASREGQGIGGYTF. DNA for the CDR3: TGTGCCAGCAGAGAGGGGCAGGGGATCGGTGGCTACACCTTC.